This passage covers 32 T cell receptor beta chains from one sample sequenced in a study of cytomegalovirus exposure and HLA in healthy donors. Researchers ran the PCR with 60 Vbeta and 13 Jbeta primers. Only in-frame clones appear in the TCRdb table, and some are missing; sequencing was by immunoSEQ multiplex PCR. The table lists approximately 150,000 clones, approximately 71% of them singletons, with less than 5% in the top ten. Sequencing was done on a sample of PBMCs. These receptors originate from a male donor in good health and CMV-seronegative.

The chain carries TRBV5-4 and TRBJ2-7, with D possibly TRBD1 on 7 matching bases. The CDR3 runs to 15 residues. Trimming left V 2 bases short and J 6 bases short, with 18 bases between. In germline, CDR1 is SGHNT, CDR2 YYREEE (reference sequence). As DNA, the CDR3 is TGTGCCAGCAGCTTAGGAGGGGGCGGATCTGGCGAGCAGTACTTC. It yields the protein CASSLGGGGSGEQYF.

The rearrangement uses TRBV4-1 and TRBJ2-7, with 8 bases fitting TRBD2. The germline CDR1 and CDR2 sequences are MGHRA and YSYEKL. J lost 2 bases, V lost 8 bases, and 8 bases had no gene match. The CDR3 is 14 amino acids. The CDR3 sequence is CASARTAGAYEQYF. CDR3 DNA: TGCGCCAGCGCCCGTACAGCGGGAGCCTACGAGCAGTACTTC.

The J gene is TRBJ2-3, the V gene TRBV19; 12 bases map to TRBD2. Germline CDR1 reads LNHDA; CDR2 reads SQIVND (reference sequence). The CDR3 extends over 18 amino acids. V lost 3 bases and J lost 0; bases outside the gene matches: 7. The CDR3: CASSMELAGGPSTDTQYF. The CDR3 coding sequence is TGTGCCAGTAGTATGGAACTAGCGGGGGGCCCCAGCACAGATACGCAGTATTTT.

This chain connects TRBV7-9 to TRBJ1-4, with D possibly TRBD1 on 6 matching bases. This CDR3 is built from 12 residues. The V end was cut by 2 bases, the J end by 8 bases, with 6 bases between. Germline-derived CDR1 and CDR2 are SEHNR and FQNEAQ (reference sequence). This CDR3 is CASSLTGEKLFF. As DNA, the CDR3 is TGTGCCAGCAGCTTAACAGGGGAAAAACTGTTTTTT.

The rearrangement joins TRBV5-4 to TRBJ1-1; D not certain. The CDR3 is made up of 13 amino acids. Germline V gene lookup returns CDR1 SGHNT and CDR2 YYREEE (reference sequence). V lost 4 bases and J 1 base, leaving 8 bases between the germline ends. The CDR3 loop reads CASSAAENTEAFF. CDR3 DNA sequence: TGTGCCAGCAGCGCCGCGGAGAACACTGAAGCTTTCTTT.

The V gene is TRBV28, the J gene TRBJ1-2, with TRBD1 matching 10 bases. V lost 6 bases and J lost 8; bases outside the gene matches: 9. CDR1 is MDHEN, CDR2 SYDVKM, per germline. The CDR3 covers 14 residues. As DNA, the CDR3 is TGTGCCAGCAGCAATGGCGGGACAGGGGAGGGCTACACCTTC. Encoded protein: CASSNGGTGEGYTF.

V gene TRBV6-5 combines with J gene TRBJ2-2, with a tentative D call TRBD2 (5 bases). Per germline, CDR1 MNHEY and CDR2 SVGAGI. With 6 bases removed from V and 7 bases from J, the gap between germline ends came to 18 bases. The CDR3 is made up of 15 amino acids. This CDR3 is CASSSRLLGSGELFF. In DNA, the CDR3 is TGTGCCAGCAGCAGCAGACTACTAGGGAGCGGGGAGCTGTTTTTT.

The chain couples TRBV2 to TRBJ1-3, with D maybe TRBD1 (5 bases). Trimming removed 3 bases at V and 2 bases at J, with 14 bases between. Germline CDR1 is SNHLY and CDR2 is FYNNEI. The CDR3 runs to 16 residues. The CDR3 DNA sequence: TGTGCCAGCAGTGACATCGGACATCAGACTGGAAACACCATATATTTT. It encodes CASSDIGHQTGNTIYF.

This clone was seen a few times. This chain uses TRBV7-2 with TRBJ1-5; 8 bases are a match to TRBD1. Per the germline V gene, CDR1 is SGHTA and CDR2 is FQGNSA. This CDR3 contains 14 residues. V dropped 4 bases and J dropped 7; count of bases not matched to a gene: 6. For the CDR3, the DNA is TGTGCCAGCAGCTCAGACAGGGGTCGCCAGCCCCAGCATTTT. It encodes CASSSDRGRQPQHF. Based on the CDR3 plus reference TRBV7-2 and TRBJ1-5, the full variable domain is GAGVSQSPSNKVTEKGKDVELRCDPISGHTALYWYRQSLGQGLEFLIYFQGNSAPDKSGLPSDRFSAERTGGSVSTLTIQRTQQEDSAVYLCASSSDRGRQPQHFGDGTRLSIL.

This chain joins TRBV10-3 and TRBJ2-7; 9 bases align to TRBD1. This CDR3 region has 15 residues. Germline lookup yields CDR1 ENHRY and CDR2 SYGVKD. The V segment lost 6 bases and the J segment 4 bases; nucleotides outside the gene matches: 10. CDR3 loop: CAIRKTGTGWYEQYF. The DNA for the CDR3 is TGTGCCATCAGGAAAACCGGGACAGGGTGGTACGAGCAGTACTTC.

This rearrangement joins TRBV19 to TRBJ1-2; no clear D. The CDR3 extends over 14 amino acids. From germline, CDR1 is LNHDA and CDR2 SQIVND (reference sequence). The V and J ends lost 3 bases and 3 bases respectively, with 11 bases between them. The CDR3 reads CASSMGGFDYGYTF. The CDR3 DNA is TGTGCCAGTAGTATGGGAGGGTTCGACTATGGCTACACCTTC.

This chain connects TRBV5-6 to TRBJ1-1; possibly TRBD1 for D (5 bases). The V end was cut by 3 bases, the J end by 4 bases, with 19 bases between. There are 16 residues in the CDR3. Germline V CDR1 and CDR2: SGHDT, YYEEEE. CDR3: CASSSFQLRGTTEAFF. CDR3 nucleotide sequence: TGTGCCAGCAGCTCCTTCCAATTGCGGGGCACCACTGAAGCTTTCTTT.

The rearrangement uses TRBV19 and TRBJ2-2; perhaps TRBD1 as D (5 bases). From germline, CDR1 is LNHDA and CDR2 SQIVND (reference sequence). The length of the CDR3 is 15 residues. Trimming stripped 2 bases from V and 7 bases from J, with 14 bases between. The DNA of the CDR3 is TGTGCCAGTAGTATACAAGGGCAGGGAATCGGGGAGCTGTTTTTT. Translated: CASSIQGQGIGELFF. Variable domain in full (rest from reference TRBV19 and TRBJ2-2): DGGITQSPKYLFRKEGQNVTLSCEQNLNHDAMYWYRQDPGQGLRLIYYSQIVNDFQKGDIAEGYSVSREKKESFPLTVTSAQKNPTAFYLCASSIQGQGIGELFFGEGSRLTVL.

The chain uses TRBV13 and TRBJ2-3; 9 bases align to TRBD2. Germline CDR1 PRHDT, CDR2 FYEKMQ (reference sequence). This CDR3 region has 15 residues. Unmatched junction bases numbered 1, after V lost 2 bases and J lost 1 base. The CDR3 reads CASSLRTSGTDTQYF. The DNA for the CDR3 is TGTGCCAGCAGCTTAAGGACTAGCGGCACAGATACGCAGTATTTT.

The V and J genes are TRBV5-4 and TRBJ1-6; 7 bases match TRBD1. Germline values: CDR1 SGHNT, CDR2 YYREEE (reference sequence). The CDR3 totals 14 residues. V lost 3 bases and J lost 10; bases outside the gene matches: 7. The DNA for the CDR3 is TGTGCCAGCAGCTCAAGGACAGGACGCTCACCCCTCCACTTT. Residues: CASSSRTGRSPLHF.

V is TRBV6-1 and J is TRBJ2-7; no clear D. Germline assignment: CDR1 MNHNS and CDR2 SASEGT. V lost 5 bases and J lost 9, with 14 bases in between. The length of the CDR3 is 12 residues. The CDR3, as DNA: TGTGCCAGCAGTTTTATGGCTGACTGGCAGTACTTC. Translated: CASSFMADWQYF.

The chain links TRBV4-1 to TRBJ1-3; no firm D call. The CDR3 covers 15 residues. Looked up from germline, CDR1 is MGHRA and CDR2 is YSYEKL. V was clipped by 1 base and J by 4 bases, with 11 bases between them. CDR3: CASSQGERWGNTIYF. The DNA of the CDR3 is TGCGCCAGCAGCCAAGGGGAGCGGTGGGGAAACACCATATATTTT.

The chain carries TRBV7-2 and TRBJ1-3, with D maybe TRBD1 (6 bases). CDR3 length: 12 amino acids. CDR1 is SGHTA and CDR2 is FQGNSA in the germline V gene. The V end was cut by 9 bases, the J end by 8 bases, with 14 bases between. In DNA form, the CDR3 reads TGTGCCAGTAGGGGGGCGGGGGACACCATATATTTT. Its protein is CASRGAGDTIYF. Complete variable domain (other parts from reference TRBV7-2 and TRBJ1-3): GAGVSQSPSNKVTEKGKDVELRCDPISGHTALYWYRQSLGQGLEFLIYFQGNSAPDKSGLPSDRFSAERTGGSVSTLTIQRTQQEDSAVYLCASRGAGDTIYFGEGSWLTVV.

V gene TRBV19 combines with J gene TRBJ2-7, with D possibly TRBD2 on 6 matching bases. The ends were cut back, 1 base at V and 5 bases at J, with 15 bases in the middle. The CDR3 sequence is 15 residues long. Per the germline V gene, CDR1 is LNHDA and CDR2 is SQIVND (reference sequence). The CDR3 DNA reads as TGTGCCAGTAGTATAGGTGGAGGGCAGTTGAACGAGCAGTACTTC. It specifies CASSIGGGQLNEQYF. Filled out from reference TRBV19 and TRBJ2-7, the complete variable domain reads DGGITQSPKYLFRKEGQNVTLSCEQNLNHDAMYWYRQDPGQGLRLIYYSQIVNDFQKGDIAEGYSVSREKKESFPLTVTSAQKNPTAFYLCASSIGGGQLNEQYFGPGTRLTVT.

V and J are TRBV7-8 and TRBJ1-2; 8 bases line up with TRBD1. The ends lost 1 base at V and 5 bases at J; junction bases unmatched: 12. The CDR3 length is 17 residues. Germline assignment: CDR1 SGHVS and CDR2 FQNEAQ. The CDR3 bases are TGTGCCAGCAGCTTAGATAGGCAGGGGGCTAGAAATTATGGCTACACCTTC. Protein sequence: CASSLDRQGARNYGYTF.

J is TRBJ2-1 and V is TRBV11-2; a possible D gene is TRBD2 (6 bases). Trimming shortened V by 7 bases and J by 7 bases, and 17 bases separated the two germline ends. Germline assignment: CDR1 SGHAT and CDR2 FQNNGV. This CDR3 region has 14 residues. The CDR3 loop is CASNRLGWNNEQFF. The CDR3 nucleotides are TGTGCCAGCAACCGACTAGGATGGAATAATGAGCAGTTCTTC.

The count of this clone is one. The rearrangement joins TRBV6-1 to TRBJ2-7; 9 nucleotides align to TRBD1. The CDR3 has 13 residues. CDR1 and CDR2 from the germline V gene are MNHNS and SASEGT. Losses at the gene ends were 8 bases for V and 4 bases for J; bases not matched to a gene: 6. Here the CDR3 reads CASGVDRGYEQYF. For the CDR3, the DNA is TGTGCCAGCGGGGTAGACAGGGGGTACGAGCAGTACTTC.

The chain's CDR3 is CASSYWQNTEAFF. CDR3 in DNA: TGTGCCAGCAGTTACTGGCAGAACACTGAAGCTTTCTTT. The genes are TRBV6-5 and TRBJ1-1; D is uncertain. Germline-derived CDR1 and CDR2 are MNHEY and SVGAGI. The CDR3 is 13 amino acids. Trimming removed 1 base from V and 1 base from J, with 4 bases in between.

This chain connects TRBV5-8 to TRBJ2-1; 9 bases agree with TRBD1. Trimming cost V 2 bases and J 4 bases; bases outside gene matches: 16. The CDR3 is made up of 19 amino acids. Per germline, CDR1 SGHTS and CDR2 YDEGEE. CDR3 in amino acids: CASSFTRIYRQGGYNEQFF. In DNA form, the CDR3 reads TGTGCCAGCAGCTTTACAAGAATCTACAGACAGGGGGGTTACAATGAGCAGTTCTTC.

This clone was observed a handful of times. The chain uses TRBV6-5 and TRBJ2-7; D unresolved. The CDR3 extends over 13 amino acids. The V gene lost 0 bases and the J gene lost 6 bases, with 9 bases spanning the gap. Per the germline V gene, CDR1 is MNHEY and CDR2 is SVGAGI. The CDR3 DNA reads TGTGCCAGCAGTTACTCGAGTTATGGCGAGCAGTACTTC. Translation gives CASSYSSYGEQYF.

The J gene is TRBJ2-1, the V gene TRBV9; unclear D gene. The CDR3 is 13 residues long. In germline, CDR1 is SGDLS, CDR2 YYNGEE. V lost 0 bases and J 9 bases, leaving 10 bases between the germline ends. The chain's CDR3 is CASSVGDTGEQFF. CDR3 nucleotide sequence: TGTGCCAGCAGCGTAGGAGATACTGGTGAGCAGTTCTTC. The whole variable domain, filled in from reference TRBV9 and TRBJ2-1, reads DSGVTQTPKHLITATGQRVTLRCSPRSGDLSVYWYQQSLDQGLQFLIQYYNGEERAKGNILERFSAQQFPDLHSELNLSSLELGDSALYFCASSVGDTGEQFFGPGTRLTVL.

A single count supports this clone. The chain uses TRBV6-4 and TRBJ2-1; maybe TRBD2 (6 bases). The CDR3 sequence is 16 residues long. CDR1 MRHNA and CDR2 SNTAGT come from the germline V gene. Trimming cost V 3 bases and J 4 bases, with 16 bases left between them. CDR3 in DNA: TGTGCCAGCAGTGAGGAGGGCCTAGGGCCATACAATGAGCAGTTCTTC. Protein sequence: CASSEEGLGPYNEQFF.

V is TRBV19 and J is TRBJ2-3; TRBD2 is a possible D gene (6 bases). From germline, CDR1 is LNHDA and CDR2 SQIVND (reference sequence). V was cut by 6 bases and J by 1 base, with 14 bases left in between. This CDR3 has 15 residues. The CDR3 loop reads CASRFGSSGTDTQYF. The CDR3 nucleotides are TGTGCCAGTAGGTTCGGGAGCTCGGGCACAGATACGCAGTATTTT.

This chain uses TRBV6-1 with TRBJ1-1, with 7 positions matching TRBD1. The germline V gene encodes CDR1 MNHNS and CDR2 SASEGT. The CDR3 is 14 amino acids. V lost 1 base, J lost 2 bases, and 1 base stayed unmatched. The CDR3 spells CASSEGTGNTEAFF. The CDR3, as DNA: TGTGCCAGCAGTGAAGGGACAGGAAACACTGAAGCTTTCTTT.

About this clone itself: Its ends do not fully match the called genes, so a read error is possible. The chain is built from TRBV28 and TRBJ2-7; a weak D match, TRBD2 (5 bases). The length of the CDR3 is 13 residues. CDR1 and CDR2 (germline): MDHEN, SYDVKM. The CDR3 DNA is TGTGCCAGCAGTTCGGCCAACGACTACGGGCAGTACTTC. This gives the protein CASSSANDYGQYF.

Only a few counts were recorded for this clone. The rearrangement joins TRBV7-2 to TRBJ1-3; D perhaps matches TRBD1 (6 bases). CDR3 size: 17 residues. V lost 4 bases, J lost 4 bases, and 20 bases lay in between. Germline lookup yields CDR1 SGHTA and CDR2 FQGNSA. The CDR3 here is CASSSSGGAVRGNTIYF. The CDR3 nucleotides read TGTGCCAGCAGCTCTAGTGGGGGGGCTGTGAGAGGAAACACCATATATTTT.

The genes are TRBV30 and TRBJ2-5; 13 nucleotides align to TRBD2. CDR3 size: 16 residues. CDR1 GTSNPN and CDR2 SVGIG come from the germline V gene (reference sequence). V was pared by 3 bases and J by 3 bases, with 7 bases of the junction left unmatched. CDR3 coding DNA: TGTGCCTGGAGGCGGAGACTAGCGGGAGGAAAAGAGACCCAGTACTTC. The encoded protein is CAWRRRLAGGKETQYF. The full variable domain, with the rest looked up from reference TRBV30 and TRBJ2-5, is SQTIHQWPATLVQPVGSPLSLECTVEGTSNPNLYWYRQAAGRGLQLLFYSVGIGQISSEVPQNLSASRPQDRQFILSSKKLLLSDSGFYLCAWRRRLAGGKETQYFGPGTRLLVL.